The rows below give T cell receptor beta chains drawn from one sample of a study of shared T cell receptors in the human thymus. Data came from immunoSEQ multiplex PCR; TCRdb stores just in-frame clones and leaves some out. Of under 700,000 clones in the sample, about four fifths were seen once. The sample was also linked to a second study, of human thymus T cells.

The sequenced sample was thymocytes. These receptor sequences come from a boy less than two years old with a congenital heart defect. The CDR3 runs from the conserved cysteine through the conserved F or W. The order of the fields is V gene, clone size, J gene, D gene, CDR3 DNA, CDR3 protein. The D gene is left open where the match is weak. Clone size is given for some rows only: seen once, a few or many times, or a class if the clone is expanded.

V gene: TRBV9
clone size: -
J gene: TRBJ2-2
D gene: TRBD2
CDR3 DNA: TGTGCCAGCAGCGGCCGGACTAGCGGTCGCACCGGGGAGCTGTTTTTT
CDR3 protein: CASSGRTSGRTGELFF

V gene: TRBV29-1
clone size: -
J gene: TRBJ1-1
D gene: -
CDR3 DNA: TGCAGCGCTCGGGGGACGTTGAACACTGAAGCTTTCTTT
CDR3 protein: CSARGTLNTEAFF

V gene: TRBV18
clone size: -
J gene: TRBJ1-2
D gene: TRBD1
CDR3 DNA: TGTGCCAGCTCACGACCCCTAGTACGGGACAGGGGGCACTATGGCTACACCTTC
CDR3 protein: CASSRPLVRDRGHYGYTF

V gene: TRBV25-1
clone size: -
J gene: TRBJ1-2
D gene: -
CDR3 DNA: TGTGCCAGCAGTGACGCGGGGATCTATGGCTACACCTTC
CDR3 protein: CASSDAGIYGYTF

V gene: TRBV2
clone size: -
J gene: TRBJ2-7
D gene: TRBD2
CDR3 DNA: TGTGCCAGCAGTACCTACAGCGGGAGGGTCGAGCAGTACTTC
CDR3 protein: CASSTYSGRVEQYF

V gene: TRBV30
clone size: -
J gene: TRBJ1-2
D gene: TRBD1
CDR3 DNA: TGTGCCTGGAGTGGGACGAGGGGGCTGTGGTATGGCTACACCTTC
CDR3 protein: CAWSGTRGLWYGYTF

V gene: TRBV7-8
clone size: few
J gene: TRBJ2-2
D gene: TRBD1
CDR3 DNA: TGTGCCAGCAGCCTCTACAGGGGTGCCGGGGAGCTGTTTTTT
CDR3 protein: CASSLYRGAGELFF

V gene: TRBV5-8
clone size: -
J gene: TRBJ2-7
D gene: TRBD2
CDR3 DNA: TGTGCCAGCAGCCCCTTCCCCAGACTAGCGGATACCTACGAGCAGTACTTC
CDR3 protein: CASSPFPRLADTYEQYF

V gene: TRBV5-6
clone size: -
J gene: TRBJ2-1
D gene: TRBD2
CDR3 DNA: TGTGCCAGCAGCACCGGGACTAGCGGGAGCGGTGAGCAGTTCTTC
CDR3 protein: CASSTGTSGSGEQFF

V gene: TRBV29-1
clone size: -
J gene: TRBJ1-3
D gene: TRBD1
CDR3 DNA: TGCAGCGTTGAAGATCGGGGGACAGCCTCTGGAAACACCATATATTTT
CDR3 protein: CSVEDRGTASGNTIYF

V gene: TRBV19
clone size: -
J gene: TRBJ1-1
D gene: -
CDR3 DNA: TGTGCCAGTAGTATGGGGCGGGGCACTGAAGCTTTCTTT
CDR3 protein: CASSMGRGTEAFF

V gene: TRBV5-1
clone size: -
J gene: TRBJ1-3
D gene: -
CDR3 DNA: TGCGCCAGCAGCCCCAACAGGACCCACGGAAACACCATATATTTT
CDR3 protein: CASSPNRTHGNTIYF

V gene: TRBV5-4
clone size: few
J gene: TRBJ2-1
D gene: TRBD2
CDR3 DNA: TGTGCCAGCAGCTTGGCCCCGGGAGGGAGCTCCTACAATGAGCAGTTCTTC
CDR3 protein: CASSLAPGGSSYNEQFF

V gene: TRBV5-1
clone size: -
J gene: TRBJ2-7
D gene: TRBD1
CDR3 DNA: TGCGCCAGCACCGGGACAGGGATGTACGAGCAGTACTTC
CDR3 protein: CASTGTGMYEQYF

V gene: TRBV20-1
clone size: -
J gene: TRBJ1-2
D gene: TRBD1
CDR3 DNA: TGCAGTGCCGGCAGGGGGCCTGGCTACACCTTC
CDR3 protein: CSAGRGPGYTF

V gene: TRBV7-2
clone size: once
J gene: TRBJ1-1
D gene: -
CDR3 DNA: TGTGCCAGCAGCTTAAAGTCGGCTGCAGGGAACACTGAAGCTTTCTTT
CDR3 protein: CASSLKSAAGNTEAFF

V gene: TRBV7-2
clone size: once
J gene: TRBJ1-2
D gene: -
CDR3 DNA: TGTGCCAGCAGCTTACAGGCAGGTGGCTACACCTTC
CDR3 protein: CASSLQAGGYTF

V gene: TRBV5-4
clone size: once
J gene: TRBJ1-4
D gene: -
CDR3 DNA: TGTGCCAGCAGCTTCATACCGACAAATGAAAAACTGTTTTTT
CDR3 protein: CASSFIPTNEKLFF

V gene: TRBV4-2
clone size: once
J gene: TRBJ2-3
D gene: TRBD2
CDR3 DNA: TGTGCCAGCAGCCAACGGGGACTAGCGGTGCAGGATACGCAGTATTTT
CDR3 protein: CASSQRGLAVQDTQYF

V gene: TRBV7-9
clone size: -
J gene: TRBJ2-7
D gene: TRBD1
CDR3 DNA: TGTGCCAGCAGCGCAACGGAAGGACAGGGGATCAGGTCCTACGAGCAGTACTTC
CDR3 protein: CASSATEGQGIRSYEQYF

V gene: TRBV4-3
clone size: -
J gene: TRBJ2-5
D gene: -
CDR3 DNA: TGCGCCAGCAGCCAAGAGGCCGGAGGGGGCCTCCAAGAGACCCAGTACTTC
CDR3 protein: CASSQEAGGGLQETQYF

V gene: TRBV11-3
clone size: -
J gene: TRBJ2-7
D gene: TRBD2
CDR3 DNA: TGTGCCAGCAGCTTAGCCCCCTCCGGGACTAGCGGGAGGTCGGCCTACGAGCAGTACTTC
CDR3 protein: CASSLAPSGTSGRSAYEQYF

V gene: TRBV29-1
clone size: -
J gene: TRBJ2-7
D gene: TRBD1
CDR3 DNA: TGCAGCGTTGGATCCGACAGGGTGTTTTACGAGCAGTACTTC
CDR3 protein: CSVGSDRVFYEQYF

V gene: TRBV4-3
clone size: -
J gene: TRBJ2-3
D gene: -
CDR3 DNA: TGCGCCAGCAGCCAAGGCACCCCAGGACCCCGAGGGCCAGATACGCAGTATTTT
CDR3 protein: CASSQGTPGPRGPDTQYF

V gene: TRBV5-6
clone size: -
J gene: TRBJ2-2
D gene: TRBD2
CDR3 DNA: TGTGCCAGCACCAATAGCGGGAGGGGGGAGCTGTTTTTT
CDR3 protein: CASTNSGRGELFF

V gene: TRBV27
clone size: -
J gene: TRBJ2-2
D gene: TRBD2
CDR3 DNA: TGTGCCAGCAGTACAAAGCGGGAGGGCCCGCACACCGGGGAGCTGTTTTTT
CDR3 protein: CASSTKREGPHTGELFF

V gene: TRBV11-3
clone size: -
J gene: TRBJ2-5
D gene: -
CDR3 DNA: TGTGCCAGCTTGCTGCGACGGACTAAAAGCGACCGGGCAGAGACCCAGTACTTC
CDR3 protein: CASLLRRTKSDRAETQYF

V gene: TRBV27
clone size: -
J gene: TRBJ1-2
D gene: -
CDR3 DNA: TGTGCCAGCAGTTTCGCGGGGGACGCCTTC
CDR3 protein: CASSFAGDAF

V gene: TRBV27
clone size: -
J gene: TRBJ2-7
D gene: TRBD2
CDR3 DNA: TGTGCCAGCAGCTCGGGACTAGCGGGAAGTGATAGCTCCTACGAGCAGTACTTC
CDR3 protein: CASSSGLAGSDSSYEQYF

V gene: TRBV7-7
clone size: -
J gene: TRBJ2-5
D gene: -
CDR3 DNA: TGTGCCAGCAGCTCCTCGGAAGAGACCCAGTACTTC
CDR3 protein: CASSSSEETQYF